This T cell receptor (beta chain) was documented in a study of regulatory T cells in long-lasting Graves disease. Study-wide context: Recently diagnosed Graves' patients had received antithyroid drugs for under 3 months.

Arm-PCR of CDR3 regions with iRepertoire HTBI primers generated TCR beta libraries. TCRdb processed the multiplex PCR reads anew with MiXCR; each CDR3 protein has one entry. The table includes about half a million distinct CDR3 sequences, around 12% detected once. This clonotype has at least ten counts. What it binds is unknown. Time point here: newly diagnosed GD, antithyroid drugs for less than 3 months. Generation of the TCR library employed RNA extracted from PBMCs. General study results and limits: Newly diagnosed patients shared about a thousand public clonotypes; persistent patients shared a few thousand. Those with persistent Graves' had less TCR diversity than newly diagnosed patients.

In addition, the sample was reused for a study of T cells in Graves' hyperthyroidism and ophthalmopathy. That source adds: It was considered stable Graves' hyperthyroidism when ophthalmopathy did not progress within 18 months.

Here the sequenced sample was peripheral blood mononuclear cells (PBMCs), taken at new diagnosis, from a patient treated with antithyroid drugs. This TCR derives from a woman aged 30 to 39 with Graves disease.

CDR3 sequence: CATSGGDRGFYEQYF. CDR3 sequence (DNA): TGTGCCACCAGTGGGGGGGACAGGGGTTTCTACGAGCAGTACTTC. The chain has TRBV24-1 and TRBJ2-7; the match to TRBD1 covers 10 bases. Germline CDR1 KGHDR, CDR2 SFDVKD. The trim removed 5 bases at V and 3 bases at J, leaving 6 bases unmatched. The CDR3 runs 15 residues.